Following are 5 T cell receptor beta chains from one sample sequenced in a study of T cell repertoires in cytomegalovirus infection. A single record per CDR3 protein comes from TCRdb applying MiXCR to the reads. The sample gives tens of thousands of distinct CDR3 sequences, more than 20% of which show up once; 50% is in the top ten. The antigens these receptors bind are not known. The sequences come from CD8+ T cells from cultured PBMCs, collected from culture after CMV antigen stimulation. These receptor sequences come from a human donor in good health (CMV status not recorded). Some clones in this sample may be carry-over from other donors' samples.

Of note for this clonotype: A much larger clone is a single base away; this may be a read error. The J gene is TRBJ1-5, the V gene TRBV20-1; a possible D gene is TRBD1 (5 bases). CDR1 and CDR2 (germline): DFQATT, SNEGSKA (reference sequence). CDR3 length: 13 amino acids. Trimming shortened V by 3 bases and J by 9 bases, and 15 bases separated the two germline ends. CDR3 protein: CSASIGGRRPQHF. CDR3 in DNA: TGCAGTGCTAGTATCGGGGGACGCCGGCCCCAGCATTTT.

J is TRBJ1-6 and V is TRBV11-2; TRBD1 aligns across 8 bases. This CDR3 spans 17 amino acids. Germline assignment: CDR1 SGHAT and CDR2 FQNNGV. With 4 bases clipped from V and 5 bases from J, the junction kept 10 bases outside the gene matches. The CDR3 nucleotides are TGTGCCAGCAGCTACGGGCGACAGGGGTTCCATAATTCACCCCTCCACTTT. It codes for CASSYGRQGFHNSPLHF.

This clonotype turned up a few times. V gene TRBV11-3 combines with J gene TRBJ2-3; D is possibly TRBD1 or TRBD2 (6 bases each). The V and J ends lost 1 base and 3 bases respectively, with 17 bases between them. Germline CDR1 SGHNT, CDR2 YENEEA. The CDR3 has 17 amino acids. DNA for the CDR3: TGTGCCAGCAGCTTAGTAAAAGGAGGGGGTAATACAGATACGCAGTATTTT. Encoded protein: CASSLVKGGGNTDTQYF.

Here the CDR3 DNA reads TGTGCCAGCAGCTTAGGAGGCTCTAAACGGACGGTTGGAGAGACCCAGTACTTC. Its protein product is CASSLGGSKRTVGETQYF. This chain uses TRBV11-3 with TRBJ2-5; no reliable D call. This CDR3 has 18 amino acids. V was clipped by 1 base and J by 4 bases, with 22 bases between them. Germline CDR1 and CDR2: SGHNT and YENEEA.

Ten or more counts support this clonotype. This chain joins TRBV11-3 and TRBJ1-1; D is undetermined. Germline lookup yields CDR1 SGHNT and CDR2 YENEEA. V was trimmed by 5 bases and J by 6 bases, leaving 16 bases between them. The CDR3 is made up of 14 amino acids. The CDR3 sequence: CASSMMTAGAEAFF. The CDR3 DNA reads TGTGCCAGCAGCATGATGACGGCGGGAGCTGAAGCTTTCTTT.